The entry that follows covers one T cell receptor (beta chain) sequence. Its antigen remains unknown. The data derive from a study of cytomegalovirus exposure and HLA in healthy donors. Whole-study findings and limits: In a later analysis, about 17,000 TCR beta sequences were associated with HLA alleles at 0.05 false discovery rate. What a later analysis reportedly showed was that an Asian-associated ancestry cluster had fewer N-insertions than the approximately 700-donor mean. Overall, around 160 TCR beta chains were annotated as cytomegalovirus-associated.

CDR1 MGHRA and CDR2 YSYEKL come from the germline V gene. The V and J ends lost 2 bases and 6 bases, in that order; junction bases with no gene match: 7. CDR3 length equals 15 residues. Both 60 Vbeta primers and 13 Jbeta primers went into the PCR. Sequencing was performed with immunoSEQ multiplex PCR; in TCRdb, only in-frame clones are kept and a portion is missing. The repertoire holds about 130,000 clones, roughly 80% seen once, with about 2.9% in the top ten. The chain joins TRBV4-1 to TRBJ2-1; the match to TRBD2 covers 7 bases. The receptor's source is a man aged 35-49 years in good health and CMV-seronegative. Source material: PBMCs. This chain's CDR3 is CASSQSVGRGNEQFF. In DNA form, the CDR3 reads TGCGCCAGCAGCCAATCTGTGGGGAGGGGCAATGAGCAGTTCTTC.